One sample yielded the 17 T cell receptor beta chains listed below, sequenced in a study of blood T cell repertoires in COVID-19. TCRdb's table, derived via immunoSEQ multiplex PCR, lists solely in-frame clones and lacks some. Here the sample spans 150,000 or so clones, around four fifths being singletons. The sample comprised PBMCs or T cells enriched from blood (not recorded which). These receptor sequences come from a woman aged 50 to 65 who had recovered from COVID-19.

The chain couples TRBV11-2 to TRBJ2-7, with no clear D. The length of the CDR3 is 14 residues. Germline values: CDR1 SGHAT, CDR2 FQNNGV. V was shortened by 1 base and J by 5 bases, with 12 bases between the two germline ends. CDR3 sequence: CASSLAGFTDEQYV. Here the CDR3 DNA reads TGTGCCAGCAGCTTAGCCGGGTTCACGGACGAGCAGTACGTC.

J is TRBJ1-1 and V is TRBV15; D gene unclear. There are 14 residues in the CDR3. Per the germline V gene, CDR1 is LNHNV and CDR2 is YYDKDF (reference sequence). Trimming shortened V by 1 base and J by 3 bases, and 9 bases separated the two germline ends. The CDR3 region has the DNA TGTGCCACCAGCAGAGGAAGGACTGACACTGAAGCTTTCTTT. It codes for CATSRGRTDTEAFF.

This clone is a singleton in its sample. This sequence joins TRBV28 and TRBJ2-1, with 14 bases matching TRBD2. The CDR3 contains 17 residues. The J segment lost 7 bases and the V segment lost 4 bases, leaving 9 bases of the junction unmatched. Germline loops: CDR1 MDHEN, CDR2 SYDVKM. CDR3 sequence: CASSSGLAGDLGNEQFF. The CDR3 DNA is TGTGCCAGCAGTTCGGGACTAGCGGGGGATCTGGGGAATGAGCAGTTCTTC.

This chain joins TRBV11-2 and TRBJ1-4; D perhaps matches TRBD1 (6 bases). The CDR3 consists of 14 residues. Germline-derived CDR1 and CDR2 are SGHAT and FQNNGV. Trimming removed 2 bases at V and 5 bases at J, with 9 bases between. Written as DNA, the CDR3 is TGTGCCAGCAGCTTAAGGGGGGGAAATGAAAAACTGTTTTTT. It is translated as CASSLRGGNEKLFF.

This chain uses TRBV10-2 with TRBJ2-7, with 7 bases that match TRBD1. V trimming: 6 bases; J trimming: 4 bases; junction bases outside the gene matches: 9. Germline V lookup: CDR1 WSHSY, CDR2 SAAADI. The length of the CDR3 is 14 residues. Written as DNA, the CDR3 is TGCGCCAGCAGATCGACAGGGATAGGATACGAGCAGTACGTC. This sequence encodes CASRSTGIGYEQYV.

CDR3 bases: TGTGCCAGCAGCGAGAAATGGACCCGGGGCTACGAGCAGTACTTC. Translated: CASSEKWTRGYEQYF. The V and J genes are TRBV7-2 and TRBJ2-7; D might be TRBD2 (5 bases). Germline CDR1 and CDR2: SGHTA and FQGNSA. Trimming removed 5 bases at V and 3 bases at J, with 17 bases between. The CDR3 extends over 15 amino acids.

The CDR3 region has the DNA TGTGCCAGCAGTCCTTACCCCGGACAGGGCAGCTCCTACGAGCAGTACTTC. It encodes CASSPYPGQGSSYEQYF. The rearrangement links TRBV27 to TRBJ2-7, with 8 bases identical to TRBD1. The CDR3 loop spans 17 amino acids. Unmatched junction bases numbered 12, after V lost 5 bases and J lost 0 bases. From germline, CDR1 is MNHEY and CDR2 SMNVEV (reference sequence).

The J gene is TRBJ2-1, the V gene TRBV3-1 (or the pseudogene TRBV3-2); 7 nucleotides agree with TRBD2. The V and J ends lost 9 bases and 5 bases, in that order; junction bases with no gene match: 7. The CDR3 has 13 amino acids. Looked up from germline, CDR1 is LGHDT and CDR2 is YNNKEL (reference sequence). The CDR3 spells CASQASGNNEQFF. The CDR3 bases are TGTGCCAGTCAGGCTAGCGGAAACAATGAGCAGTTCTTC.

The chain joins TRBV24-1 to TRBJ1-5, with D possibly TRBD1 on 6 matching bases. CDR1 and CDR2 from the germline V gene are KGHDR and SFDVKD. V was cut by 7 bases and J by 5 bases, with 17 bases left in between. CDR3 length equals 15 residues. CDR3: CATSAGTSNDQPQHF. The CDR3 DNA sequence: TGTGCCACCAGCGCCGGGACATCGAACGATCAGCCCCAGCATTTT.

J is TRBJ1-3 and V is TRBV15; unclear D gene. The germline V gene encodes CDR1 LNHNV and CDR2 YYDKDF (reference sequence). V lost 0 bases, J lost 2 bases, and 11 bases lay in between. The CDR3 sequence is 16 residues long. DNA of the CDR3: TGTGCCACCAGCAGAGAGTCTAGCCGGGCTGGAAACACCATATATTTT. Protein product: CATSRESSRAGNTIYF.

The CDR3 nucleotides read TGTGCCAGCAGAGCCGCGACAGGGGTGAATGAGCAGTTCTTC. This codes for CASRAATGVNEQFF. The chain carries TRBV5-5 and TRBJ2-1; 8 bases are shared with TRBD1. The CDR3 totals 14 residues. Germline V gene lookup returns CDR1 SGHKS and CDR2 YYEKEE (reference sequence). V was pared by 5 bases and J by 7 bases, with 8 bases of the junction left unmatched.

The table lists this clone with a count of one. V usage is TRBV4-1 and J usage is TRBJ1-4; no firm D call. Between the trimmed V and J ends, which lost 4 bases and 5 bases, there was a span of 8 bases. Germline CDR1 MGHRA, CDR2 YSYEKL. CDR3 length: 13 residues. CDR3 amino acids: CASSLQRNEKLFF. For the CDR3, the DNA is TGCGCCAGCAGCCTACAGCGGAATGAAAAACTGTTTTTT.

The chain is built from TRBV30 and TRBJ2-7; TRBD1 is a possible D gene (6 bases). The V and J ends lost 3 bases and 6 bases respectively, with 12 bases between them. The CDR3 is 12 residues long. The germline V gene has CDR1 GTSNPN and CDR2 SVGIG (reference sequence). As DNA, the CDR3 is TGTGCCTGGAGCGTCGGACAGAGCGAGCAGTACTTC. As protein: CAWSVGQSEQYF.

This clone has a handful of counts. The chain combines TRBV4-2 with TRBJ1-1, with D possibly being TRBD1 (6 bases). The CDR3 length is 15 residues. With 4 bases removed from V and 1 base from J, the gap between germline ends came to 13 bases. Germline lookup yields CDR1 LGHNA and CDR2 YNFKEQ. CDR3 in amino acids: CASSLVARGNTEAFF. In nucleotides, the CDR3 is TGTGCCAGCAGCCTGGTGGCCAGGGGGAACACTGAAGCTTTCTTT.

The rearrangement uses TRBV2 and TRBJ2-3; maybe TRBD2 (6 bases). V was clipped by 6 bases and J by 4 bases, with 8 bases between them. The germline V gene has CDR1 SNHLY and CDR2 FYNNEI. The CDR3 loop spans 12 amino acids. The DNA for the CDR3 is TGTGCCAGCAGGGAGGGTTCAGATACGCAGTATTTT. It yields the protein CASREGSDTQYF.

V and J are TRBV3-1 (or the pseudogene TRBV3-2) and TRBJ1-2; D not resolved. The germline V and J ends were trimmed by 4 bases and 8 bases, with 20 bases remaining between them. The germline V gene encodes CDR1 LGHDT and CDR2 YNNKEL (reference sequence). There are 15 residues in the CDR3. The CDR3 here is CASSRDSVEGLGYTF. The CDR3 nucleotides are TGTGCCAGCAGCCGAGATTCGGTGGAGGGCTTAGGCTACACCTTC.

This clone was seen a few times. This sequence joins TRBV5-4 and TRBJ1-4; tentatively, D is TRBD1 (5 bases). Germline CDR1 and CDR2: SGHNT and YYREEE (reference sequence). The CDR3 is made up of 16 amino acids. Between the trimmed V and J ends, which lost 3 bases and 3 bases, there was a span of 15 bases. In DNA form, the CDR3 reads TGTGCCAGCAGCTCCTATCTACGGGGGGCTAATGAAAAACTGTTTTTT. The encoded protein is CASSSYLRGANEKLFF.